Listed below are T cell receptor beta chains from one sample, sequenced in a study of metastatic and nonmetastatic thyroid tumors. From the PCR reads, TCRdb re-called clones with MiXCR. The sample contains approximately 31,000 clones, approximately 19% of which appear only once. Sequencing was performed on blood. All receptors derive from a female donor with papillary thyroid cancer or a benign thyroid nodule (not recorded which). Some clones in this sample may be carry-over from other donors' samples. Each CDR3 is given with its conserved first and last residue. The order of the fields is clone size, J gene, D gene, V gene, CDR3 DNA, CDR3 protein. The D gene is left open where the match is weak. Clone size is stated in some rows and not others, as once, few, many or a class when expanded.

many | TRBJ2-5 | NA | TRBV20-1 | TGCAGTGCTAGGGGCTCGGGGGCAAGAGAGACCCAGTACTTC | CSARGSGARETQYF
many | TRBJ1-1 | NA | TRBV20-1 | TGCAGTGCTAGAAATTTCGGGGGCCCAGAGAACACTGAAGCTTTCTTT | CSARNFGGPENTEAFF
NA | TRBJ2-6 | TRBD2 | TRBV4-3 | TGCGCCAGCAGCCAAAGTGGCGGGAGGGCCCGTCTGGCCAACGTCCTGACTTTC | CASSQSGGRARLANVLTF
few | TRBJ2-5 | TRBD1 | TRBV28 | TGTGCCAGCAGTCCGGGACAGGGGATTTGGTCTACCCAGTACTTC | CASSPGQGIWSTQYF
medium-sized | TRBJ2-7 | TRBD2 | TRBV6-5 | TGTGCCAGCAGTTACCAGCGGGGGGGGCACGAGCAGTACTTC | CASSYQRGGHEQYF
NA | TRBJ2-7 | TRBD2 | TRBV20-1 | TGCAGTGCTAGAGTAAGGCTAGCGGGAGTCAACGAGCAGTACTTC | CSARVRLAGVNEQYF
NA | TRBJ1-2 | TRBD1 | TRBV2 | TGTGCCAGCAGTGATTTTGTGGGGACAGGAGACTATGGCTACACCTTC | CASSDFVGTGDYGYTF
few | TRBJ1-6 | NA | TRBV2 | TGTGCCAGCACAGGGAGCTCCTATAATTCACCCCTCCACTTT | CASTGSSYNSPLHF
few | TRBJ2-6 | NA | TRBV2 | TGTGCCACCAAGGGCGGCTTCACTGGGTCCAACGTCCTGACTTTC | CATKGGFTGSNVLTF
many | TRBJ1-1 | NA | TRBV25-1 | TGTGCCAGCAGTGCATCTCGGGGCCACACTGAAGCTTTCTTT | CASSASRGHTEAFF
many | TRBJ2-3 | NA | TRBV10-3 | TGTGCCATCAGTGATTCGCGCGGAGATACGCAGTATTTT | CAISDSRGDTQYF
NA | TRBJ1-2 | TRBD1 | TRBV6-1 | TGTGCCAGCAGCCAGCGGACAGGGAATGGCTACACCTTC | CASSQRTGNGYTF
NA | TRBJ2-2 | TRBD1 | TRBV11-2 | TGTGCCAGCGGCTTCTGGACAGGGATCAACACCGGGGAGCTGTTTTTT | CASGFWTGINTGELFF
many | TRBJ1-4 | NA | TRBV2 | TGTGCCAGCAGAGGGGAGACGGCAACTAATGAAAAACTGTTTTTT | CASRGETATNEKLFF
many | TRBJ1-1 | NA | TRBV6-5 | TGTGCCAGCAGTTACGGAGGGGGGGGAGGGATAGCTTTCTTT | CASSYGGGGGIAFF
many | TRBJ2-1 | TRBD2 | TRBV3-1 | TGTGCCAGCAGCCAAGATGGCGGGGGGCTCCACAATGAGCAGTTCTTC | CASSQDGGGLHNEQFF
many | TRBJ1-2 | TRBD1 | TRBV2 | TGTGCCAGCAGTGAACGGGACAGGGGCCGAGATGGCTACACCTTC | CASSERDRGRDGYTF
many | TRBJ1-3 | TRBD1 | TRBV12-3/TRBV12-4 | TGTGCCAGCGGGACAGGGGGCTACACCATATATTTT | CASGTGGYTIYF
many | TRBJ2-5 | NA | TRBV19 | TGTGCCAGTAGTATTCAGGGAGAGACCCAGTACTTC | CASSIQGETQYF
many | TRBJ2-7 | TRBD1 | TRBV29-1 | TGCAGCGTTACCGGGACAGGGGGGTTCTACGAGCAGTACTTC | CSVTGTGGFYEQYF
few | TRBJ2-7 | NA | TRBV28 | TGTGCCAGCAGTTCCGAGGGGGGGGCCTACGAGCAGTACTTC | CASSSEGGAYEQYF
few | TRBJ1-6 | NA | TRBV12-3/TRBV12-4 | TGTGCCAGCAGTTTAGGGACGGGCAATTCACCCCTCCACTTT | CASSLGTGNSPLHF
many | TRBJ1-3 | NA | TRBV19 | TGTGCCAGTAACAGCGGAGAAATCTCTGGAAACACCATATATTTT | CASNSGEISGNTIYF
medium-sized | TRBJ2-3 | TRBD1 | TRBV6-4 | TGTGCCAGCATCCGGGACAGAAACGCGGCTGGGGATACGCAGTATTTT | CASIRDRNAAGDTQYF
NA | TRBJ1-2 | TRBD1 | TRBV2 | TGTGCCAGCAGGGGACAGGGGCGGTATGGCTACACCTTC | CASRGQGRYGYTF
NA | TRBJ2-3 | NA | TRBV7-8 | TGTGCCAGCAGTAGGGGTTTCCAAACAGATACGCAATATTTT | CASSRGFQTDTQYF
NA | TRBJ2-3 | TRBD2 | TRBV19 | TGTGCCAGTAGTTCTAGCGGGACAACAGATACGCAGTATTTT | CASSSSGTTDTQYF